This entry lists 22 T cell receptor beta chains sequenced from one sample in a study of monozygotic twins with inflammatory bowel disease. TCRdb reanalyzed the 5' RACE reads, giving one entry per CDR3 protein sequence and no DNA. The sample table includes approximately 110,000 distinct CDR3 sequences. The source material was blood. The source is a human donor with ulcerative colitis or Crohn's disease, or a healthy co-twin of an affected twin (not recorded which).

The chain has TRBV29-1 and TRBJ1-5; TCRdb's D call of TRBD1 is untestable without DNA. In germline, CDR1 is SQVTM, CDR2 ANQGSEA. The CDR3 totals 14 residues. This chain's CDR3 is CSVGETGPQQPQHF.

The gene calls are TRBV6-1 and TRBJ1-1; absent DNA, TCRdb's TRBD1 call cannot be checked. The germline V gene encodes CDR1 MNHNS and CDR2 SASEGT. The CDR3 is made up of 16 amino acids. The CDR3: CASSPAPTGVNTEAFF.

The chain is built from TRBV7-9 and TRBJ2-5; TCRdb proposes TRBD2, but this gene call is untestable without DNA. The CDR3 extends over 17 amino acids. Germline V CDR1 and CDR2: SEHNR, FQNEAQ (reference sequence). Here the CDR3 reads CASSLAKVAGPQETQYF.

The rearrangement joins TRBV20-1 to TRBJ2-7; TCRdb proposes TRBD1, but this gene call is untestable without DNA. Per the germline V gene, CDR1 is DFQATT and CDR2 is SNEGSKA (reference sequence). This CDR3 region has 14 residues. The CDR3 spells CSAHGGGAGYEQYF.

The rearrangement links TRBV9 to TRBJ1-2. The germline CDR1 and CDR2 sequences are SGDLS and YYNGEE. The CDR3 is made up of 14 amino acids. The CDR3 here is CASSIGPENYGYTF.

The V gene is TRBV10-3, the J gene TRBJ2-5; no DNA is available, so the TRBD1 call from TCRdb remains unchecked. The CDR3 sequence is 13 residues long. Per germline, CDR1 ENHRY and CDR2 SYGVKD. CDR3 in amino acids: CAIWPGGLETQYF.

The chain links TRBV29-1 to TRBJ2-5; the TCRdb D gene call, TRBD1, has no DNA to confirm it. CDR1 is SQVTM and CDR2 is ANQGSEA in the germline V gene. This CDR3 comprises 15 residues. The CDR3 sequence: CSVEGTPAGEETQYF.

This sequence joins TRBV4-3 and TRBJ1-1; the TCRdb D gene call, TRBD1, has no DNA to confirm it. The CDR3 contains 15 residues. The V gene's germline CDR1 is LGHNA and CDR2 YSLEER. Here the CDR3 reads CASSQDWGSNTEAFF.

The chain links TRBV5-1 to TRBJ2-2; TCRdb indicates TRBD2, and absent DNA this call remains unverified. CDR1 and CDR2 (germline): SGHRS, YFSETQ. This CDR3 is 16 amino acids long. This CDR3 reads CASMSPGLAGTGELFF.

The chain is built from TRBV20-1 and TRBJ2-3. The germline V gene has CDR1 DFQATT and CDR2 SNEGSKA (reference sequence). CDR3 length equals 14 residues. CDR3 protein: CSARDSFSTDTQYF.

The chain carries TRBV5-1 and TRBJ2-3; the TCRdb call, TRBD2, lacks DNA for checking. Germline V CDR1 and CDR2: SGHRS, YFSETQ. This CDR3 has 19 residues. The CDR3 is CASSRSGKREAYHTDTQYF.

V usage is TRBV28 and J usage is TRBJ2-7; no DNA is available, so the TRBD2 call from TCRdb remains unchecked. CDR1 MDHEN and CDR2 SYDVKM come from the germline V gene. The CDR3 covers 14 residues. The CDR3 reads CASEEVKPGSEQYF.

V gene TRBV6-2 or TRBV6-3 combines with J gene TRBJ2-5; TCRdb picks TRBD2, but there is no DNA to check that call. Germline CDR1 MNHEY, CDR2 SVGEGT. This CDR3 comprises 16 residues. The chain's CDR3 is CASSGAGLAGEETQYF.

The chain couples TRBV5-1 to TRBJ1-4; TCRdb reports TRBD1, a call that lacks DNA to check it against. CDR1 and CDR2 from the germline V gene are SGHRS and YFSETQ. The CDR3 runs 14 residues. The CDR3 spells CASSPGQGGEKLFF.

The rearrangement uses TRBV6-1 and TRBJ2-7; TCRdb's D call of TRBD1 is untestable without DNA. Germline V gene sequence: CDR1 MNHNS, CDR2 SASEGT. The CDR3 sequence is 16 residues long. CDR3 sequence reads: CASSEFAQGGLYEQYF.

CDR3 residues: CASSLAGSIQETQYF. The rearrangement links TRBV5-1 to TRBJ2-5. Germline V CDR1 and CDR2: SGHRS, YFSETQ. The CDR3 loop spans 15 amino acids.

This sequence joins TRBV12-3 or TRBV12-4 and TRBJ2-1; TCRdb calls TRBD2, which cannot be checked without DNA. The CDR3 is 16 residues long. The CDR3: CASSLNPSGSYNEQFF.

The CDR3 region is CASSMASVPEQYF. The genes are TRBV25-1 and TRBJ2-7; the TCRdb D gene call, TRBD2, has no DNA to confirm it. The CDR3 spans 13 residues. Germline loops: CDR1 MGHDK, CDR2 SYGVNS.

The chain employs TRBV7-2 and TRBJ2-7; TCRdb outputs TRBD1, but without DNA this stays unchecked. There are 16 residues in the CDR3. CDR1 is SGHTA, CDR2 FQGNSA, per germline. Here the CDR3 reads CASSAGTGGYGYEQYF.

The V and J genes are TRBV11-1 and TRBJ2-5. The germline V gene encodes CDR1 SGHAT and CDR2 FQDESV (reference sequence). The CDR3 spans 13 residues. The CDR3 loop reads CASSLEEQETQYF. Full variable domain (rest looked up from reference TRBV11-1 and TRBJ2-5): EAEVAQSPRYKITEKSQAVAFWCDPISGHATLYWYRQILGQGPELLVQFQDESVVDDSQLPKDRFSAERLKGVDSTLKIQPAELGDSAMYLCASSLEEQETQYFGPGTRLLVL.

The chain has TRBV4-1 and TRBJ2-4; TCRdb reports TRBD1, a call that lacks DNA to check it against. The CDR3 length is 18 residues. Per the germline V gene, CDR1 is MGHRA and CDR2 is YSYEKL. CDR3 in amino acids: CASSQGGQSSSRKNIQYF.

The V call is TRBV7-9, the J call TRBJ1-5. The germline gives CDR1 SEHNR, CDR2 FQNEAQ (reference sequence). The CDR3 totals 12 residues. CDR3 loop: CASSLDNQPQHF.